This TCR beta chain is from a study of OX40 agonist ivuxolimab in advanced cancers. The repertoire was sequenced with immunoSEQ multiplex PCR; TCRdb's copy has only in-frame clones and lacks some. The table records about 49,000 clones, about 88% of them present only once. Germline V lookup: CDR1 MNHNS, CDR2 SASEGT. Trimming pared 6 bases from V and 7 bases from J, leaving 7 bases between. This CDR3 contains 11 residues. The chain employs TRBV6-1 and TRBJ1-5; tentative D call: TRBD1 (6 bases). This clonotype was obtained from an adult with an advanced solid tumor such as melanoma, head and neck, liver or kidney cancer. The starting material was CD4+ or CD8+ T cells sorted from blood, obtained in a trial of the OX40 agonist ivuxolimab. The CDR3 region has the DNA TGTGCCAGCAGGGACAGACAGCCCCAGCATTTT. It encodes CASRDRQPQHF.